This TCR beta chain emerged from a study of cytomegalovirus exposure and HLA in healthy donors. The study's findings and limits: Looking again later, the authors saw that most CMV-associated TCR beta chains seemed HLA-restricted.

A note on this clone: As yet, its antigen is unknown.

While unrecorded immune exposures were likely, the donors were nominally healthy when sampled. A multiplex PCR was run with 60 Vbeta primers and 13 Jbeta primers. Sequenced by immunoSEQ multiplex PCR; TCRdb stores in-frame clones only, minus some. The sample shows 100,000 to 150,000 clones, 75% to 90% of them seen only once. The source of this sequence is a man under 40 in good health and CMV-seropositive. Specimen: PBMCs.

DNA of the CDR3: TGTGCCATCAGTGGACGGGCTAGCGGGGGTTCTGAGGAGACCCAGTACTTC. Translation: CAISGRASGGSEETQYF. The gene calls are TRBV10-3 and TRBJ2-5, with 10 bases fitting TRBD2. V trimming: 4 bases; J trimming: 5 bases; junction bases outside the gene matches: 13. The CDR3 is made up of 17 amino acids. In germline, CDR1 is ENHRY, CDR2 SYGVKD.